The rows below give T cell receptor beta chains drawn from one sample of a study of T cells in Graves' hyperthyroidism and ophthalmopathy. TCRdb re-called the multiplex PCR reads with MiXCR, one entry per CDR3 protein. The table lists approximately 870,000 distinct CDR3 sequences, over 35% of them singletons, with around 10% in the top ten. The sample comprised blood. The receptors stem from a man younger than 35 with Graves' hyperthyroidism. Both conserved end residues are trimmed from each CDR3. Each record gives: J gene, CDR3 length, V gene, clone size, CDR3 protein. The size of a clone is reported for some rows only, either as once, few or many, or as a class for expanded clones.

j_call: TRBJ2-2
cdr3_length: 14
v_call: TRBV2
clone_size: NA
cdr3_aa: ASSDWDRVFTGELF

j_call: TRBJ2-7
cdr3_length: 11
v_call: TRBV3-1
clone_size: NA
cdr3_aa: ASSQETGNEQY

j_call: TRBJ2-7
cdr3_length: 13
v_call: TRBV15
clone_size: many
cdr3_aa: ATSRERSGSDEQY

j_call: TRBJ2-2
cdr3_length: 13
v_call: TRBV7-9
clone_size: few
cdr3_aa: ASINRGLNTGELF

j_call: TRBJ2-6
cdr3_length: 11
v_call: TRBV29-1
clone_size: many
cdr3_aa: SVPETGANVLT

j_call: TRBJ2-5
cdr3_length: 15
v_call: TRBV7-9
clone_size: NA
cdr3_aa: ASRVDRGQLNQETQY

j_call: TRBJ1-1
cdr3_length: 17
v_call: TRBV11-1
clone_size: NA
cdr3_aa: ASSLGSWGNRGINTEAF

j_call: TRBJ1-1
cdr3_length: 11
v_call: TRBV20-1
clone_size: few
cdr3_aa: SASHRGNTEAF

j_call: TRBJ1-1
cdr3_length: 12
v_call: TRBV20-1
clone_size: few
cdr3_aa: SAGWGAGGTEAF

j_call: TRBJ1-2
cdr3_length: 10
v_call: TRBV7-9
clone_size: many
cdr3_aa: ASSLESPPPT

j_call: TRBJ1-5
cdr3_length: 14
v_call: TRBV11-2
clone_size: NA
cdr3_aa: ASSLGGGNSNQPQH

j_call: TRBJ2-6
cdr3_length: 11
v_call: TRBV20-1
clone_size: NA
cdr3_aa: SARGGGANVLT

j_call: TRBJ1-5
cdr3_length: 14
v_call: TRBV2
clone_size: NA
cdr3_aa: ASSEPGGPSNQPQH

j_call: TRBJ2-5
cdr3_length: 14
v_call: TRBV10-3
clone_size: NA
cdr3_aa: AISENPSVRAETQY

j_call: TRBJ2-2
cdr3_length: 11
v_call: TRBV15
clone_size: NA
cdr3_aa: ATSRTGVGELF

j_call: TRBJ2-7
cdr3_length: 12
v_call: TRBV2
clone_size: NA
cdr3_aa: ASMTGTGSREQY

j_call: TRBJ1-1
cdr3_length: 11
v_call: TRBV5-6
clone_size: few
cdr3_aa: ASSFTGYTEAF

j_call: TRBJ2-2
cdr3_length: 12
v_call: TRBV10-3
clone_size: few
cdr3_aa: AIGGGGDTGELF

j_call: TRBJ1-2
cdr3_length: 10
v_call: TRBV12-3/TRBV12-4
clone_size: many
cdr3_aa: ASRPDGSGYT

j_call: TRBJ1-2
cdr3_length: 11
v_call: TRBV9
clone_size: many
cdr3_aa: ASSVAGNNGYT

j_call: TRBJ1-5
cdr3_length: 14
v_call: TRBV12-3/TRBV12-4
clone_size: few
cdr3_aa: ASSLGGTASNQPQH

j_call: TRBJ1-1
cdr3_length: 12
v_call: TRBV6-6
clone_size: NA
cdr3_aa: ASRKWGGDTEAF

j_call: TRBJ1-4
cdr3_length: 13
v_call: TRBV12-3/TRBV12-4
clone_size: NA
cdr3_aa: ASSLREGANEKLF

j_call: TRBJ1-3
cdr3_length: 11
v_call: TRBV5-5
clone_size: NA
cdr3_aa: ASSPPGSNTIY

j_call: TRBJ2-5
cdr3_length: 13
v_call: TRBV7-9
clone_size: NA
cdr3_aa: ASSLEGRSRETQY

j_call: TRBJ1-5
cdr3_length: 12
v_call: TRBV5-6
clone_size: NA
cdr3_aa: ASSLSGSVSPQH

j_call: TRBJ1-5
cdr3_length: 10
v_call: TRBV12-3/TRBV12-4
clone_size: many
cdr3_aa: ASSLGSLPQH

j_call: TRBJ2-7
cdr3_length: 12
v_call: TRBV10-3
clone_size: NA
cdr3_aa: AISERQGGVEQY

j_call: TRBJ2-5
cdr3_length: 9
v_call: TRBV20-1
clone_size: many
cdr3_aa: SATLQATQY

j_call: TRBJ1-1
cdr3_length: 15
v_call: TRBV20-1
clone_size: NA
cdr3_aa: SATAGGGGRSNTEAF

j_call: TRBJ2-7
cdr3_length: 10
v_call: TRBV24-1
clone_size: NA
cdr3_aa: AHPGLSSEQY

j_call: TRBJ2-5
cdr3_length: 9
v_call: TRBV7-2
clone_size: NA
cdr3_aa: ASSAGGAQY

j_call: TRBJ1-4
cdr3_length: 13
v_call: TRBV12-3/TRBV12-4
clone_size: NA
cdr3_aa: ASSPTGLTNEKLF

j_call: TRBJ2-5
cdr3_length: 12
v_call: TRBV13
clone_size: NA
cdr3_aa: ASSWSTGPETQY

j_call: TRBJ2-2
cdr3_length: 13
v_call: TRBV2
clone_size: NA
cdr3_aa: ASSAELAPSAELF

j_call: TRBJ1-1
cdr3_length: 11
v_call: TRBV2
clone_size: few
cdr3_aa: ASSSLRGPEAF

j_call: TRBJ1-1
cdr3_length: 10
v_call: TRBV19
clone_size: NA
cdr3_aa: ASADVNTEAC

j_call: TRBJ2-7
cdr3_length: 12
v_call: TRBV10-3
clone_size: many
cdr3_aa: AIGGDGVMGEQY

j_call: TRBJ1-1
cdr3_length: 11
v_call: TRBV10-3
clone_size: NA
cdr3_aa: ASSVRGSGEAF

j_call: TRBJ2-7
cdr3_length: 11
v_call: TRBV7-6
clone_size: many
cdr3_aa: ASSGQGYYEQY

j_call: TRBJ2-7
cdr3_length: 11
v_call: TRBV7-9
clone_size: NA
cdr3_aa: ASSPYGIYEQY

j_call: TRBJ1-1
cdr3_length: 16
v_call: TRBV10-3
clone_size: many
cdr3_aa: AIRRDIAGWDTNTEAF